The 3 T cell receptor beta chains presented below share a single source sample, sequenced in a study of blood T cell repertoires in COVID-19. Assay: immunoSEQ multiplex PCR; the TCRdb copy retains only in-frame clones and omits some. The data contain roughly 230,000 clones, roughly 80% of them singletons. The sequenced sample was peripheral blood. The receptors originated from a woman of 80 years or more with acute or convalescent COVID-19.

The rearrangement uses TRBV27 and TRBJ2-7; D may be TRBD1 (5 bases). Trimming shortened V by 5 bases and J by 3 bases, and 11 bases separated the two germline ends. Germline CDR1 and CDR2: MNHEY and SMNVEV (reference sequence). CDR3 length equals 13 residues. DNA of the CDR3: TGTGCCAGCAGTCCCTCTAGGGGCTACGAGCAGTACTTC. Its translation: CASSPSRGYEQYF.

The CDR3 nucleotides read TGTGCCAGTAGTATAACCCCGGGACAGGGCACAGATACGCAGTATTTT. Its translation is CASSITPGQGTDTQYF. V is TRBV19 and J is TRBJ2-3; TRBD1 aligns across 8 bases. J gave up 1 base and V 2 bases, and 5 bases lay outside the gene matches. CDR3 length: 16 amino acids. Germline V gene data show CDR1 as LNHDA and CDR2 as SQIVND (reference sequence).

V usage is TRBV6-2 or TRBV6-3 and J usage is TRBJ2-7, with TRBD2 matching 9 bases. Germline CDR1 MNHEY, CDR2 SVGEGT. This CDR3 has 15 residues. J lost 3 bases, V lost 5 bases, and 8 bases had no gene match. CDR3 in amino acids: CASSQRLAGNYEQYF. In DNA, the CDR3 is TGTGCCAGCAGTCAACGCCTAGCGGGAAACTACGAGCAGTACTTC.